These T cell receptor beta chains were read from a single sample in a study of beta chain features in type 1 diabetes. Produced via immunoSEQ multiplex PCR; TCRdb's table is partial and in-frame only. This table has roughly 150,000 clones, over 55% appearing once. Sequenced sample: naive CD4+ T cells from blood. The receptors stem from a man aged 30 to 39 with type 1 diabetes. Each CDR3 is given with its conserved first and last residue. The D gene is left open where the match is weak. Part of the rows lack a size; the others show once, few, many or a class for expanded clones.

size | J | V | D | CDR3 | DNA
NA | TRBJ2-7 | TRBV30 | NA | CAWSRPSYEQYF | TGTGCCTGGAGCAGACCTTCCTACGAGCAGTACTTC
NA | TRBJ2-6 | TRBV9 | TRBD1 | CASSGQGEGANVLTF | TGTGCCAGCAGCGGACAGGGAGAAGGGGCCAACGTCCTGACTTTC
NA | TRBJ1-1 | TRBV19 | NA | CASSMMSLNTEAFF | TGTGCCAGTAGTATGATGAGTTTGAACACTGAAGCTTTCTTT
NA | TRBJ1-6 | TRBV19 | NA | CASRQGQSNSPLHF | TGTGCCAGTAGACAGGGACAATCTAATTCACCCCTCCACTTT
NA | TRBJ1-1 | TRBV30 | NA | CAWKLGQNTEAFF | TGTGCCTGGAAATTAGGACAAAACACTGAAGCTTTCTTT
NA | TRBJ1-6 | TRBV14 | TRBD1 | CASSQRWSWPGQDNSPLHF | TGTGCCAGCAGCCAACGTTGGTCTTGGCCGGGACAGGATAATTCACCCCTCCACTTT
NA | TRBJ2-5 | TRBV7-2 | TRBD1 | CASSPTGNQETQYF | TGTGCCAGCAGCCCGACAGGGAACCAAGAGACCCAGTACTTC
NA | TRBJ1-1 | TRBV18 | NA | CASSPPLGEMNTEAFF | TGTGCCAGCTCACCACCGTTAGGGGAAATGAACACTGAAGCTTTCTTT
NA | TRBJ2-7 | TRBV4-3 | TRBD1 | CASSRYTGQGSYEQYF | TGCGCCAGCAGCCGCTACACGGGACAGGGCTCCTACGAGCAGTACTTC
NA | TRBJ2-7 | TRBV5-6 | NA | CASSLHGGVEQYF | TGTGCCAGCAGTCTTCATGGAGGGGTCGAGCAGTACTTC
few | TRBJ2-4 | TRBV10-3 | TRBD2 | CAISGTRDNIQYF | TGTGCCATCAGTGGGACTAGGGACAACATTCAGTACTTC
once | TRBJ1-5 | TRBV14 | TRBD1 | CASSQRDRGTQHF | TGTGCCAGCAGCCAAAGGGACAGGGGAACCCAGCATTTT
few | TRBJ2-5 | TRBV18 | NA | CASSPGAETQYF | TGTGCCAGCTCACCAGGGGCAGAGACCCAGTACTTC
NA | TRBJ1-4 | TRBV29-1 | NA | CSVRGTSSNEKLFF | TGCAGCGTTCGGGGTACGAGCTCAAATGAAAAACTGTTTTTT
NA | TRBJ2-7 | TRBV13 | TRBD1 | CASSPTGAYEQYF | TGTGCCAGCAGCCCGACAGGGGCCTACGAGCAGTACTTC
NA | TRBJ1-2 | TRBV29-1 | NA | CSVEHRDLYGYTF | TGCAGCGTTGAACACAGGGATTTATATGGCTACACCTTC
NA | TRBJ2-3 | TRBV2 | NA | CASSAVRITDTQYF | TGTGCCAGCAGTGCCGTCAGGATCACAGATACGCAGTATTTT
once | TRBJ2-3 | TRBV4-3 | NA | CASSQDVRAGTDTQYF | TGCGCCAGCAGCCAAGATGTGAGGGCAGGCACAGATACGCAGTATTTT
few | TRBJ2-6 | TRBV4-3 | NA | CASSQGPGANVLTF | TGCGCCAGCAGCCAGGGACCTGGGGCCAACGTCCTGACTTTC
few | TRBJ2-5 | TRBV30 | NA | CAWSVVHETQYF | TGTGCCTGGAGTGTGGTACACGAGACCCAGTACTTC
NA | TRBJ2-7 | TRBV7-2 | NA | CASSRNIHSYEQYF | TGTGCCAGCAGCCGGAATATTCACTCCTACGAGCAGTACTTC
NA | TRBJ2-7 | TRBV28 | TRBD1 | CASRSPGQGSSYEQYF | TGTGCCAGCCGATCCCCGGGACAGGGTAGCTCCTACGAGCAGTACTTC
NA | TRBJ1-6 | TRBV30 | NA | CAWSVTNNSPLHF | TGTGCCTGGAGTGTAACCAATAATTCACCCCTCCACTTT
NA | TRBJ2-3 | TRBV7-8 | TRBD2 | CASSPGLADRTDTQYF | TGTGCCAGCAGCCCCGGACTAGCGGACCGCACAGATACGCAGTATTTT
NA | TRBJ1-6 | TRBV7-2 | NA | CASSRARPSPLHF | TGTGCCAGCAGCCGAGCACGTCCTTCACCCCTCCACTTT
NA | TRBJ1-2 | TRBV7-9 | NA | CASHPGRRSDYGYTF | TGTGCCAGCCATCCGGGACGGAGATCGGACTATGGCTACACCTTC
NA | TRBJ2-3 | TRBV11-2 | NA | CASSLKGDTQYF | TGTGCCAGCAGCTTGAAGGGGGATACGCAGTATTTT
NA | TRBJ2-5 | TRBV30 | NA | CAWSFEQETQYF | TGTGCCTGGAGTTTCGAGCAAGAGACCCAGTACTTC
NA | TRBJ1-2 | TRBV30 | TRBD1 | CASGQGDYGYTF | TGTGCCTCGGGACAGGGAGACTATGGCTACACCTTC
NA | TRBJ2-3 | TRBV5-1 | NA | CASSLEGLPIDTQYF | TGCGCCAGCAGCTTGGAGGGGCTACCCATAGATACGCAGTATTTT
few | TRBJ1-4 | TRBV14 | NA | CASSQGHEKLFF | TGTGCCAGCAGCCAAGGTCATGAAAAACTGTTTTTT
NA | TRBJ1-2 | TRBV30 | TRBD1 | CAWTWDRHNYGYTF | TGTGCCTGGACCTGGGACAGGCATAACTATGGCTACACCTTC
NA | TRBJ2-1 | TRBV29-1 | NA | CSANYISYNEQFF | TGCAGCGCAAACTATATCTCCTACAATGAGCAGTTCTTC
NA | TRBJ2-1 | TRBV18 | TRBD2 | CASSATSGNEQFF | TGTGCCAGCTCAGCCACTAGCGGCAATGAGCAGTTCTTC
few | TRBJ1-2 | TRBV29-1 | NA | CSGRTAEDGGYTF | TGCAGCGGCCGGACAGCCGAGGATGGTGGCTACACCTTC
NA | TRBJ1-1 | TRBV6-5 | NA | CASTAGVNTEAFF | TGTGCCAGCACGGCTGGGGTGAACACTGAAGCTTTCTTT
NA | TRBJ2-3 | TRBV29-1 | TRBD1 | CSVRQGAADTQYF | TGCAGCGTCCGACAGGGGGCGGCGGATACGCAGTATTTT
NA | TRBJ2-7 | TRBV10-1 | TRBD1 | CASSDNGQGFGSEQYF | TGCGCCAGCAGCGACAATGGACAGGGGTTCGGGTCCGAGCAGTACTTC
once | TRBJ2-1 | TRBV20-1 | TRBD2 | CSVERGNEQFF | TGCAGTGTTGAGCGGGGCAATGAGCAGTTCTTC
few | TRBJ2-7 | TRBV7-9 | NA | CASSPDGSYEQYF | TGTGCCAGCAGCCCCGACGGCTCCTACGAGCAGTACTTC
NA | TRBJ2-1 | TRBV7-2 | NA | CASSWSRSGYEQFF | TGTGCCAGCAGCTGGTCCAGATCTGGGTATGAGCAGTTCTTC
NA | TRBJ2-2 | TRBV7-2 | NA | CASSFSGGELFF | TGTGCCAGCAGCTTTAGTGGCGGGGAGCTGTTTTTT
NA | TRBJ1-2 | TRBV29-1 | NA | CSVEDAGYYGYTF | TGCAGCGTTGAAGATGCGGGTTACTATGGCTACACCTTC
NA | TRBJ1-1 | TRBV29-1 | NA | CSVGPTGGGLNTEAFF | TGCAGCGTGGGACCGACAGGAGGTGGGTTGAACACTGAAGCTTTCTTT
NA | TRBJ2-5 | TRBV30 | NA | CAWRVQWSETQYF | TGTGCCTGGAGGGTACAATGGTCGGAGACCCAGTACTTC
NA | TRBJ1-6 | TRBV2 | NA | CASRVWDNSPLHF | TGTGCCAGCAGGGTGTGGGATAATTCACCCCTCCACTTT